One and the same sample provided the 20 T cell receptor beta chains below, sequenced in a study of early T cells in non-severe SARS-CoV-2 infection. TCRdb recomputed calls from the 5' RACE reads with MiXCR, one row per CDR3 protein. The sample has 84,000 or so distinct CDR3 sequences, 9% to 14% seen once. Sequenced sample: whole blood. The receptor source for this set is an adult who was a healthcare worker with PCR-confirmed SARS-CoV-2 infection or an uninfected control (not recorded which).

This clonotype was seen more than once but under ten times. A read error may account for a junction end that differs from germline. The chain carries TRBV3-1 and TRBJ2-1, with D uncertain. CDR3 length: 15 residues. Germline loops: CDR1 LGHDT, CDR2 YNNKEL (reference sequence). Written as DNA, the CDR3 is TGTGCCAGCACCCAAGGGCGGAGCTCCTACAATGAGCAGTTCTTC. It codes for CASTQGRSSYNEQFF.

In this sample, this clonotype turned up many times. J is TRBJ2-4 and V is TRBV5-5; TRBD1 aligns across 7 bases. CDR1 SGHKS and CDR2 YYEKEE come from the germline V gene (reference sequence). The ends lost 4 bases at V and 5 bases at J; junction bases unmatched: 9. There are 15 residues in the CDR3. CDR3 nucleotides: TGTGCCAGCAGCCTTCCAAGGGGGCTGGAAAACATTCAGTACTTC. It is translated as CASSLPRGLENIQYF.

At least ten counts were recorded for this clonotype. CDR3 in DNA: TGCACCATCGGCGAGGGGGGGCGGCCAGCTTTCTTT. Translating gives CTIGEGGRPAFF. This rearrangement joins TRBV29-1 to TRBJ1-1; D possibly corresponds to TRBD1 (6 bases). The V gene's germline CDR1 is SQVTM and CDR2 ANQGSEA. The CDR3 extends over 12 amino acids.

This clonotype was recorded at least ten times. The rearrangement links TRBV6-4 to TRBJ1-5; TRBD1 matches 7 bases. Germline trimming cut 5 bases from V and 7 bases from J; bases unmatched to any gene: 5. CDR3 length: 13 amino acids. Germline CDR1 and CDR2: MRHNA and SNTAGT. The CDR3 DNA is TGTGCCAGCAGTTCACAGGGGCGGCAGCCCCAGCATTTT. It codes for CASSSQGRQPQHF.

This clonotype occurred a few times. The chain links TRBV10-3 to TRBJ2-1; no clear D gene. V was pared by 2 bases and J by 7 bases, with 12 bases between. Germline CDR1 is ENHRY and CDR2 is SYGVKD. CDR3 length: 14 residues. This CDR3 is CAISERSGNNEQFF. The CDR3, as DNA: TGTGCCATCAGTGAGCGGAGTGGGAATAATGAGCAGTTCTTC.

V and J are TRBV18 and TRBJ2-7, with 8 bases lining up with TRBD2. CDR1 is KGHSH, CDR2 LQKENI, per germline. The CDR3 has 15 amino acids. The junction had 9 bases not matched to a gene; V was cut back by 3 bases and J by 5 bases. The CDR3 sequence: CASSPQSGSSDEQYF. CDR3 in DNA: TGTGCCAGCTCACCTCAAAGCGGGAGTAGCGACGAGCAGTACTTC.

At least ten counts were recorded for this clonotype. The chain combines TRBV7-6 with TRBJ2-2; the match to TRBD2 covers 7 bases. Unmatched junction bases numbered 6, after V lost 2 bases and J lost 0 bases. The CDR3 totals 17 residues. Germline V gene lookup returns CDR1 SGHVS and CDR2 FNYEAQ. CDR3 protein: CASSLIPSGANTGELFF. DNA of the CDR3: TGTGCCAGCAGCTTAATCCCTAGCGGCGCGAACACCGGGGAGCTGTTTTTT.

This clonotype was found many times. CDR3 loop: CASSSGLAGTQYF. CDR3 in DNA: TGTGCCAGCAGCTCTGGACTAGCTGGGACCCAGTACTTC. This sequence joins TRBV12-3 or TRBV12-4 and TRBJ2-5; 8 bases align to TRBD2. The CDR3 runs 13 residues. V shed 6 bases, J shed 7 bases, and the junction held 7 bases outside the gene matches.

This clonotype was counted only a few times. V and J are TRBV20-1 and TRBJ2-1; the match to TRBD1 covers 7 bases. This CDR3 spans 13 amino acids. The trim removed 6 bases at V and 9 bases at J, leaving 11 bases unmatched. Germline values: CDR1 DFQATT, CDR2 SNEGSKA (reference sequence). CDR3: CSARMTGPGEQFF. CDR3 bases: TGCAGTGCCCGGATGACAGGGCCAGGTGAGCAGTTCTTC.

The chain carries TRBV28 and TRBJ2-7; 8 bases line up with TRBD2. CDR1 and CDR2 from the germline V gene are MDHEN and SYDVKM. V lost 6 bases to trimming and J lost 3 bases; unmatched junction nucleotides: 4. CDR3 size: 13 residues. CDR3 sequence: CASSRGGGYEQYF. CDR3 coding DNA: TGTGCCAGCAGCCGGGGGGGTGGCTACGAGCAGTACTTC.

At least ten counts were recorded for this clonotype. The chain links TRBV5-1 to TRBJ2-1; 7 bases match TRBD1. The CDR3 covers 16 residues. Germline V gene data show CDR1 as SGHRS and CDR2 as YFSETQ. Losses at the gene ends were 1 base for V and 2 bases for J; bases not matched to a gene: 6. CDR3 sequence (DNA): TGCGCCAGCAGCTTGCTGGGGACAGCCGCCTACAATGAGCAGTTCTTC. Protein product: CASSLLGTAAYNEQFF. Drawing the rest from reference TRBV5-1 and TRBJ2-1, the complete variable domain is KAGVTQTPRYLIKTRGQQVTLSCSPISGHRSVSWYQQTPGQGLQFLFEYFSETQRNKGNFPGRFSGRQFSNSRSEMNVSTLELGDSALYLCASSLLGTAAYNEQFFGPGTRLTVL.

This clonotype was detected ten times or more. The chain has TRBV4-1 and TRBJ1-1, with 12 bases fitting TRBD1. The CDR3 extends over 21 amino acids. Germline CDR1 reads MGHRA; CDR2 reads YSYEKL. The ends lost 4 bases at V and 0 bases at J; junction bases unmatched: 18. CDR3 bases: TGCGCCAGCAGCCCCACCTCTGGGGACAGGGGGCGAGGACTCATGAACACTGAAGCTTTCTTT. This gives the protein CASSPTSGDRGRGLMNTEAFF.

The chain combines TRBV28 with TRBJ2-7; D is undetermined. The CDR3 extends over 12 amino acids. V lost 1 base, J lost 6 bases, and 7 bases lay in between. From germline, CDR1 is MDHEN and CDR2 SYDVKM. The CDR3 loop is CASSLSAFEQYF. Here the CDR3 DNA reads TGTGCCAGCAGTTTATCCGCGTTCGAGCAGTACTTC.

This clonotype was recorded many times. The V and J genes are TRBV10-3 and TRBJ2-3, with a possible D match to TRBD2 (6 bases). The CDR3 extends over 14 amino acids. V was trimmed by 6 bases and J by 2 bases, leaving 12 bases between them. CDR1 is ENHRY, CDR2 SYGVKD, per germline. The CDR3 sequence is CAIRSGLVTDTQYF. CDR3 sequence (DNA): TGTGCCATCAGATCGGGACTCGTCACAGATACGCAGTATTTT.

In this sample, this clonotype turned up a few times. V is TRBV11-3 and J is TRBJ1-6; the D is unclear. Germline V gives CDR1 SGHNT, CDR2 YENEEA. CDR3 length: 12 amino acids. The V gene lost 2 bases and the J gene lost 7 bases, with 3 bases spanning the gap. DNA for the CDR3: TGTGCCAGCAGCTTATCCAATTCACCCCTCCACTTT. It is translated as CASSLSNSPLHF.

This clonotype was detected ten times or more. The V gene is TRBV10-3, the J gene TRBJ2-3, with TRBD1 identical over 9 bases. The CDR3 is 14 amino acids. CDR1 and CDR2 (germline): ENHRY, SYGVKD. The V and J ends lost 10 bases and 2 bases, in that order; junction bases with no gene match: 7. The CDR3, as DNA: TGTGCCACCGGACAGGGGAGGGACACAGATACGCAGTATTTT. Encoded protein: CATGQGRDTDTQYF.

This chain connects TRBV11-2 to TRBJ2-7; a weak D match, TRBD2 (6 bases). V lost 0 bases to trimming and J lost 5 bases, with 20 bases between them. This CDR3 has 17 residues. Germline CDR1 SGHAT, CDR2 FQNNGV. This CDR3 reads CASSLDKVVGRGNEQYF. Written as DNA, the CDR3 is TGTGCCAGCAGCTTAGATAAAGTAGTGGGTCGGGGGAACGAGCAGTACTTC.

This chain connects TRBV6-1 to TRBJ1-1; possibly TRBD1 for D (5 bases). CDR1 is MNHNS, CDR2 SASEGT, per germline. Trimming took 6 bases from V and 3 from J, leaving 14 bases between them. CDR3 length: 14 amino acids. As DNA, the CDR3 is TGTGCCAGCAGCGGGGGGATGGGAGACACTGAAGCTTTCTTT. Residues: CASSGGMGDTEAFF.

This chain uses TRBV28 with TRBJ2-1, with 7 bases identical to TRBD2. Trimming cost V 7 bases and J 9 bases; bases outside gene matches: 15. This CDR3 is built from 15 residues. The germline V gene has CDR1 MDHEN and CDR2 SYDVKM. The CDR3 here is CASNGRTGNPREQFF. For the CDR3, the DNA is TGTGCCAGCAACGGGAGGACGGGGAATCCACGTGAGCAGTTCTTC.

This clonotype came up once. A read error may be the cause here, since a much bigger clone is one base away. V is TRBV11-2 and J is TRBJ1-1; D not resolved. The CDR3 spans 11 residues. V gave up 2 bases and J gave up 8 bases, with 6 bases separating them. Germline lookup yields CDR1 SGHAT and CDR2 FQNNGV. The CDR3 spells CASSLMGEAFF. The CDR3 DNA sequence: TGTGCCAGCAGCTTAATGGGGGAAGCTTTCTTT.